The subject of this entry is one TCR beta chain. CDR1 is LGHDT and CDR2 is YNNKEL in the germline V gene (reference sequence). The CDR3 runs to 14 residues. Trimming took off 8 bases at V and 1 base at J, with 11 bases between the two ends. Authors' methods: It was from reference gene primer amplification that nucleated cell counts were estimated. Libraries were prepared by immunoSEQ multiplex PCR; TCRdb keeps only in-frame clonotypes and omits some of them. D and trimming come from the DNA, and the V and J calls and clone size come from that table. The sample includes 150,000 or so clones, roughly 81% of them seen just once. The entry originates in a study of blood T cell repertoires in COVID-19. Background on the study: COVID-19 samples collected from the United States, Italy and Spain covered acute and convalescent phases.

The sequence was collected from a man aged 40-55 years who had recovered from COVID-19. The rearrangement links TRBV3-1 (or the pseudogene TRBV3-2) to TRBJ2-2; D not certain. Sequenced sample: peripheral blood. CDR3 nucleotides: TGTGCCAGCCGGAGTGTGGTGAACACCGGGGAGCTGTTTTTT. Protein: CASRSVVNTGELFF.